This T cell receptor beta chain came from a study of blood T cell repertoires in COVID-19. Generated by immunoSEQ multiplex PCR, the TCRdb table keeps only in-frame clones and is missing some. The data hold about 210,000 clones, with 85% observed a single time. The CDR3 consists of 15 residues. Germline loops: CDR1 GTSNPN, CDR2 SVGIG (reference sequence). The V end was cut by 0 bases, the J end by 5 bases, with 16 bases between. The receptor comes from a man aged 40-50 years who had recovered from COVID-19. The J gene is TRBJ2-5, the V gene TRBV30; D is undetermined. Sample: PBMCs or T cells enriched from blood (not recorded which). CDR3 loop: CAWSVSSGGRETQYF. The DNA for the CDR3 is TGTGCCTGGAGTGTGTCCTCTGGTGGCCGTGAGACCCAGTACTTC.